The source of this T cell receptor (beta chain) is a study of shared clonotypes between healthy human individuals. Using immunoSEQ multiplex PCR, the repertoire was profiled, and TCRdb retains in-frame clones only, with some absent. The table lists some 700,000 clones, less than 95% of them singletons. J was trimmed by 3 bases and V by 5 bases; bases with no gene match: 8. The CDR3 is 16 residues long. Germline CDR1 is SGHDN and CDR2 is FVKESK. The sequence derives from a young man in good health. Some clones in this sample may be carry-over from other donors' samples. Sequenced: memory CD8+ T cells from PBMCs. Subset indicated: CD45RO+ cells pooled with CCR7-negative TemRA cells. This chain links TRBV14 with TRBJ2-3, with 10 bases aligning to TRBD2. CDR3 in amino acids: CASSSLAGVVTDTQYF. The CDR3 bases are TGTGCCAGCAGCTCCCTAGCGGGAGTTGTTACAGATACGCAGTATTTT.